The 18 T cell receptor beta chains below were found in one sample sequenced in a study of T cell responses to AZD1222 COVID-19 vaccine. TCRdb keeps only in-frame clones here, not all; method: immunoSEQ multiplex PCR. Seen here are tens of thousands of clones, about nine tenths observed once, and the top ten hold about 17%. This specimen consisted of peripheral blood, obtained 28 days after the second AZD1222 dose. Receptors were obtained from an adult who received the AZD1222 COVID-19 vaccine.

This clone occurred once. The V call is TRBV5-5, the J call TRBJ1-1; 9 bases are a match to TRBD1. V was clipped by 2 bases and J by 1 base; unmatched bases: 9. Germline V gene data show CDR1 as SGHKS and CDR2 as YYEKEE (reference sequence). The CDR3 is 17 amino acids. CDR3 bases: TGTGCCAGCAGCTTCGGCCCACCGGGACAGGGGAACACTGAAGCTTTCTTT. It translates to CASSFGPPGQGNTEAFF.

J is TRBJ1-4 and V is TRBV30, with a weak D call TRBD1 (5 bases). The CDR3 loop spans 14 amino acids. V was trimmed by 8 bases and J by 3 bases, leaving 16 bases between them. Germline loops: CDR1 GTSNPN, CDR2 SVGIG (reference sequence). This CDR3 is CAGNLGLANEKLFF. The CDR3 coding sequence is TGTGCCGGGAATCTGGGACTCGCTAATGAAAAACTGTTTTTT.

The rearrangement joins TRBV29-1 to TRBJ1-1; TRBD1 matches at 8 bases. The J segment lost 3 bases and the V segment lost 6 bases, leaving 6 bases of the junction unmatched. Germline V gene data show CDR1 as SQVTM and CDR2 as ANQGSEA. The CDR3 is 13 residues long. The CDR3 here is CSVPGRGHTEAFF. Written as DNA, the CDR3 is TGCAGCGTCCCTGGCAGGGGGCACACTGAAGCTTTCTTT.

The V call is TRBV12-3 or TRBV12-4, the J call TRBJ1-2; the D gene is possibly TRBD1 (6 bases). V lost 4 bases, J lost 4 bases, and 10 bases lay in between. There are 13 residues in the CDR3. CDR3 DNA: TGTGCCAGCAGTTCCGGCAGGGGCTATGGCTACACCTTC. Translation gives CASSSGRGYGYTF.

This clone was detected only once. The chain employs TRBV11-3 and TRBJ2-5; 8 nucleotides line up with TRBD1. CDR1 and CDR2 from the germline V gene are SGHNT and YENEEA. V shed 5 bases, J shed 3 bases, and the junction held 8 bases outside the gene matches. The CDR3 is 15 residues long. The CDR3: CASSEDRGGEETQYF. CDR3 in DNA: TGTGCCAGCAGCGAAGACAGGGGCGGGGAAGAGACCCAGTACTTC.

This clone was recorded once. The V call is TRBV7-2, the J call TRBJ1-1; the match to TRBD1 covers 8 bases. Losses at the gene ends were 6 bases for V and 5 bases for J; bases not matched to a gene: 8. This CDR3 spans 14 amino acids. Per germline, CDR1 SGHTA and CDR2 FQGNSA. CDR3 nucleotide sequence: TGTGCCAGCAGGTCCGACAGGGGTTTGACTGAAGCTTTCTTT. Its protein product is CASRSDRGLTEAFF.

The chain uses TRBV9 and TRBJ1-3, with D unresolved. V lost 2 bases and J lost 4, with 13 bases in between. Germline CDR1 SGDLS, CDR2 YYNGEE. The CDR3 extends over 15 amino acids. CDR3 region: CASSVDGLVGNTIYF. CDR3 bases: TGTGCCAGCAGCGTTGATGGGCTCGTGGGAAACACCATATATTTT.

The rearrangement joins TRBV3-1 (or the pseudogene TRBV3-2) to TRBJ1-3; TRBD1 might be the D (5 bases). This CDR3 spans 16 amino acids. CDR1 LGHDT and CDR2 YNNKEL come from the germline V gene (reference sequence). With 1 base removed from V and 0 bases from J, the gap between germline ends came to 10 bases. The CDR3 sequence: CASSQAARGSGNTIYF. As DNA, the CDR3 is TGTGCCAGCAGCCAAGCAGCAAGGGGCTCTGGAAACACCATATATTTT.

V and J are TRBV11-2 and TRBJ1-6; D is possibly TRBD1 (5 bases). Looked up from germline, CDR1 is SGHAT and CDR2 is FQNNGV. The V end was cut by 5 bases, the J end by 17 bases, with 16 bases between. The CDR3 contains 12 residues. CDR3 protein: CASSRPRDRVHF. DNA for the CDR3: TGTGCCAGCAGCAGACCCCGGGACCGAGTCCACTTT.

The CDR3 loop reads CAISESGGRTNTEAFF. The DNA of the CDR3 is TGTGCCATCAGTGAGTCGGGGGGGCGAACGAACACTGAAGCTTTCTTT. The chain links TRBV10-3 to TRBJ1-1, with a weak D call TRBD1 (6 bases). With 0 bases removed from V and 1 base from J, the gap between germline ends came to 12 bases. The length of the CDR3 is 16 residues. Per the germline V gene, CDR1 is ENHRY and CDR2 is SYGVKD.

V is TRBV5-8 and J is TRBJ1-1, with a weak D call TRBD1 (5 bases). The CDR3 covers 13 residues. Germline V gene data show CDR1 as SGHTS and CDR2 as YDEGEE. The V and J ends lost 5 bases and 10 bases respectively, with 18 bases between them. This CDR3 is CASSSRGWGGAFF. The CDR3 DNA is TGTGCCAGCAGTTCCCGGGGCTGGGGAGGAGCTTTCTTT.

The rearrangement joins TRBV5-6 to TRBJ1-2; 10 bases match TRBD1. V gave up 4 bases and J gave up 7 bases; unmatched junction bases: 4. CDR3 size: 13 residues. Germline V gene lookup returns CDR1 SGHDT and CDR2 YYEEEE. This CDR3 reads CASSATGGTGYTF. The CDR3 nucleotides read TGTGCCAGCAGCGCGACAGGGGGCACTGGCTACACCTTC.

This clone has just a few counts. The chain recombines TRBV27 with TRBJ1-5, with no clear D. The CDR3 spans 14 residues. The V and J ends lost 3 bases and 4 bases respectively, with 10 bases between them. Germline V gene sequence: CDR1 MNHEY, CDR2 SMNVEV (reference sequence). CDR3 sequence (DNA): TGTGCCAGCAGTTTTAGCAGATATAATCAGCCCCAGCATTTT. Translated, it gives CASSFSRYNQPQHF.

DNA of the CDR3: TGTGCCAGCAGTGAAGGCGGGGATGTCTGGTCCCTCCAGTACTTC. Protein: CASSEGGDVWSLQYF. The rearrangement uses TRBV6-1 and TRBJ2-5; D is perhaps TRBD2 (6 bases). V dropped 1 base and J dropped 10 bases, with 19 bases sitting between them. CDR1 MNHNS and CDR2 SASEGT come from the germline V gene. The CDR3 contains 15 residues.

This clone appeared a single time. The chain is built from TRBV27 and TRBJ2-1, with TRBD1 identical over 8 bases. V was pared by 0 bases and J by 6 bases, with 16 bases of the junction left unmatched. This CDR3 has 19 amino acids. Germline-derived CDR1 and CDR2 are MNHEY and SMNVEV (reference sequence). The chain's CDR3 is CASSLSDSDGQGAANEQFF. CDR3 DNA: TGTGCCAGCAGTTTATCTGACTCGGATGGGCAGGGGGCCGCCAATGAGCAGTTCTTC.

CDR3 nucleotides: TGTGCCAGCAGTGATTCTGGGAACACTGAAGCTTTCTTT. Protein product: CASSDSGNTEAFF. J is TRBJ1-1 and V is TRBV2; D is unresolved. Per germline, CDR1 SNHLY and CDR2 FYNNEI. This CDR3 is 13 amino acids long. Trimming stripped 3 bases from V and 1 base from J, with 6 bases between.

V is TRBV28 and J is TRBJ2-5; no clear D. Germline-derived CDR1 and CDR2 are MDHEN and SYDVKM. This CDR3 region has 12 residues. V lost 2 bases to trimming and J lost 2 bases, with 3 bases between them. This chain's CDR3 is CASSLIQETQYF. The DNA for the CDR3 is TGTGCCAGCAGTTTAATTCAAGAGACCCAGTACTTC.

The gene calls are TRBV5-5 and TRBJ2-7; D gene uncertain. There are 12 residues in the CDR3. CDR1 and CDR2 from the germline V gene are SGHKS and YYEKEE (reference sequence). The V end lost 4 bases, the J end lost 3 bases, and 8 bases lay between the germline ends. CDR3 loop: CASSPNLYEQYF. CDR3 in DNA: TGTGCCAGCAGCCCAAACCTCTACGAGCAGTACTTC.